Following are 28 T cell receptor delta chains from one sample sequenced in a study of γδ T cells in repeated Plasmodium falciparum infection. TCRdb re-analyzed the multiplex PCR reads via CATT. The sample carries around 50,000 delta-chain clones, over 1.5% recorded once. Vgamma9/Vdelta2+ and Vdelta2-negative gammadelta T cells were flow-sorted from PBMC for bulk sequencing. Sample: gamma-delta T cells from blood. These receptors all stem from a pool of human donors (malaria-infected and uninfected, not separated).

This clone was observed a few times. A single base is all that separates this from a far larger clone, so a read error is likely. Additional DNA sequences in this sample encode the identical CDR3. The chain recombines TRDV2 with TRDJ1; TRDD3 matches 7 bases. Germline matching of the DNA provided the J gene here, since TCRdb leaves it blank. The CDR3 runs 21 residues. Germline CDR1 is GEAIGNYY and CDR2 is EKD. The CDR3 here is CACDTPYQAFKGDSDTDKLIF. The CDR3 DNA follows: TGCGCCTGTGACACCCCTTATCAGGCCTTCAAGGGGGATTCTGACACCGATAAACTCATCTTT.

This clone was detected a few times. TCRdb lists the protein of a much larger clone for this DNA, which differs at residue 12, so this is likely a read error; the protein given here is translated from the DNA itself. The rearrangement joins TRDV1 to TRDJ1; D is possibly TRDD3 (6 bases). Trimming removed 2 bases at V and 8 bases at J, with 27 bases between. The CDR3 consists of 18 residues. The germline V gene has CDR1 TSWWSYY and CDR2 QGS. The CDR3 DNA reads TGTGCTCTTGGGGAAGTGGCGCCCCTCACTCTACGGGGGGAGAAACTCATCTTT. This gives the protein CALGEVAPLTLRGEKLIF.

As to this clone: It differs at one base from a far larger clone, so likely a read error. Additional DNA sequences in this sample encode the identical CDR3. This rearrangement joins TRDV1 to TRDJ1; TRDD2 might be the D (6 bases). Trimming removed 9 bases from V and 2 bases from J, with 13 bases in between. The CDR3 sequence is 13 residues long. The germline CDR1 and CDR2 sequences are TSWWSYY and QGS. The CDR3 loop reads CALRPSLTDKLIF. DNA of the CDR3: TGTGCTCTGAGGCCTTCCCTGACCGATAAACTCATCTTT.

Note on this clone: TCRdb shows a much larger clone's protein in place of this DNA's translation, and the two differ at residue 19, likely through a read error; the protein shown is translated from the DNA. CDR3 nucleotide sequence: TGTGCTCTTGGGGAGCCCAATCTCTGGGGGATACGCCCGGGCTTAAGTAGGTCCGTTAAACTCATCTTT. This sequence encodes CALGEPNLWGIRPGLSRSVKLIF. The chain employs TRDV1 and TRDJ1; 12 bases map to TRDD3. V was pared by 3 bases and J by 7 bases, with 30 bases of the junction left unmatched. This CDR3 region has 23 residues. CDR1 and CDR2 from the germline V gene are TSWWSYY and QGS.

Concerning this clone itself: With only one base between it and a far larger clone, this is likely a read error. The same CDR3 can be traced to other DNA sequences in this sample. This chain uses TRDV3 with TRDJ1; 9 bases match TRDD3. The CDR3 has 19 residues. Germline CDR1 is TVYSNPD and CDR2 is GDNSRS (reference sequence). As DNA, the CDR3 is TGTGCCTTTAACTACCGACGCCCGTACTGGGGGACGTACACCGATAAGCTCATCTTT. Protein sequence: CAFNYRRPYWGTYTDKLIF.

This clone was seen a handful of times. The protein that TCRdb holds for this DNA derives from a much larger clone and differs from the translated DNA at residue 16, which likely indicates a read error; the protein shown here is translated from the DNA. The J gene is TRDJ1, the V gene TRDV1; 7 bases fit TRDD2. The V gene's germline CDR1 is TSWWSYY and CDR2 QGS. CDR3 size: 20 residues. Trimming took 0 bases from V and 6 from J; bases not matched to a gene: 22. The CDR3 loop is CALGELSYSTRDPKANKLIF. The CDR3 nucleotides are TGTGCTCTTGGGGAACTTTCCTACTCCACAAGGGATCCAAAGGCCAATAAACTCATCTTT.

This clone was counted between two and nine times. TCRdb has a much larger clone's protein, which differs at residue 11 from the translation of this DNA, likely because of a read error; what is shown is the protein translated from the DNA. The rearrangement uses TRDV3 and TRDJ1; 9 bases match TRDD2. V lost 0 bases, J lost 2 bases, and 28 bases stayed unmatched. Per germline, CDR1 TVYSNPD and CDR2 GDNSRS (reference sequence). The CDR3 is 22 amino acids. In nucleotides, the CDR3 is TGTGCCTTTAGAATGTTCGAAGCCTTCCTACAAGATTGGGGGTCCCCAACCGATAAACTCATCTTT. As protein: CAFRMFEAFLQDWGSPTDKLIF.

Ten or more counts support this clone. The TCRdb record carries a much larger clone's protein, which differs from this DNA's translation at residue 5; a read error is the likely cause, and the protein listed here is the DNA translation. V and J are TRDV1 and TRDJ1; 9 bases map to TRDD3. CDR1 is TSWWSYY, CDR2 QGS, per germline. The CDR3 loop spans 23 amino acids. CDR3 in amino acids: CALGKLISLPYNWGKRGVDKLIF. The CDR3, as DNA: TGTGCTCTTGGGAAACTAATATCCCTACCTTATAACTGGGGGAAAAGGGGTGTTGATAAACTCATCTTT.

Many counts were recorded for this clone. This DNA translates differently at residue 6 from the TCRdb protein, which is that of a much larger clone; a read error is likely, and the protein shown is the DNA's own translation. CDR3 amino acids: CALGDRTGGYEKLIF. CDR3 nucleotides: TGTGCTCTTGGGGACCGCACTGGGGGATACGAGAAACTCATCTTT. J is TRDJ1 and V is TRDV1, with TRDD3 identical over 13 bases. Trimming cost V 3 bases and J 8 bases; bases outside gene matches: 6. The germline gives CDR1 TSWWSYY, CDR2 QGS. The CDR3 runs 15 residues.

Comment on this clone: A read error likely explains this, since a far larger clone differs by one base. Other DNA sequences of this sample code for an identical CDR3. This chain joins TRDV1 and TRDJ1, with TRDD3 matching over 10 bases. Assignment of the J gene here rests on matching the DNA to germline, because TCRdb gives none. The germline gives CDR1 TSWWSYY, CDR2 QGS. This CDR3 spans 20 amino acids. V trimming: 2 bases; J trimming: 8 bases; junction bases outside the gene matches: 23. The CDR3 here is CALGENSCGLLLWGIQKLIF. CDR3 DNA sequence: TGTGCTCTTGGGGAAAACTCCTGCGGCCTTCTCCTGTGGGGGATACAGAAACTCATCTTT.

This clone was seen at least ten times. The chain has TRDV1 and TRDJ1; 10 positions match TRDD3. The CDR3 is 21 residues long. CDR1 and CDR2 from the germline V gene are TSWWSYY and QGS. The J segment lost 0 bases and the V segment lost 0 bases, leaving 16 bases of the junction unmatched. CDR3 coding DNA: TGTGCTCTTGGGGAACTAAATGAGAGCCCAGGGGGATACGGGCACACCGATAAACTCATCTTT. This encodes CALGELNESPGGYGHTDKLIF.

This clone came up many times. The listed TCRdb protein conflicts with the DNA translation at residue 20, and the protein shown is translated directly from the DNA. The genes are TRDV1 and TRDJ1; 10 nucleotides match TRDD3. The length of the CDR3 is 23 residues. Germline V lookup: CDR1 TSWWSYY, CDR2 QGS. The CDR3 loop reads CALGKPLLLLTGGIRRYTDELIF. The CDR3 DNA sequence: TGTGCTCTTGGGAAACCCCTCCTACTACTTACTGGGGGGATACGCCGGTACACCGATGAACTCATCTTT.

The table lists this clone with a few counts. TCRdb's protein for this DNA is that of a much larger clone and differs from the translation at residue 12, likely a read error; the protein shown is the DNA translation. The chain employs TRDV1 and TRDJ1; D might be TRDD2 (6 bases). The J gene was not available in TCRdb and was assigned here by matching the DNA to germline segments. V lost 4 bases, J lost 5 bases, and 26 bases lay in between. The CDR3 extends over 18 amino acids. Germline lookup yields CDR1 TSWWSYY and CDR2 QGS. For the CDR3, the DNA is TGTGCTCTTGGGGGCACCTTCCCCACTTGGGTCCCAGTGGATAAACTCATCTTT. This gives the protein CALGGTFPTWVPVDKLIF.

In the case of this clone: TCRdb attributes to this sequence the protein of a much larger clone, which differs from the DNA translation at residue 15; a read error is likely, and the protein displayed is translated from the DNA. This rearrangement joins TRDV1 to TRDJ1; perhaps TRDD3 as D (10 bases). The J gene is absent in TCRdb and was assigned here via DNA matching to germline. The CDR3 extends over 25 amino acids. Germline V gives CDR1 TSWWSYY, CDR2 QGS. Trimming pared 9 bases from V and 0 bases from J, leaving 47 bases between. This CDR3 reads CALLPKPTFLPLLIALGDYTDKLIF. Written as DNA, the CDR3 is TGTGCTCTCTTACCCAAACCGACCTTCCTACCTCTTTTAATTGCACTGGGGGATTACACCGATAAACTCATCTTT.

This clone is medium-sized (0.01 to 0.1%). Its ends do not fully match the called genes, so a read error is possible. Distinct nucleotide sequences in the sample also encode this CDR3. This chain links TRDV1 with TRDJ1; 9 bases are a match to TRDD3. Germline CDR1 and CDR2: TSWWSYY and QGS. The CDR3 totals 17 residues. The CDR3 reads CAIGPDHAGDTRGGLIF. In nucleotides, the CDR3 is TGTGCTATTGGGCCGGATCACGCGGGGGATACTCGGGGGGGACTCATCTTT.

Many counts were recorded for this clone. TCRdb pairs this DNA with a much larger clone's protein that differs at residue 16, likely a read error; the protein shown was translated from the DNA. The chain links TRDV1 to TRDJ1; 9 bases are a match to TRDD2. Germline CDR1 and CDR2: TSWWSYY and QGS. The CDR3 spans 19 residues. Here the CDR3 reads CALGERPSYIGGPTDRLIF. CDR3 in DNA: TGTGCTCTTGGGGAACGGCCTTCCTACATTGGGGGCCCCACCGATAGACTCATCTTT.

With respect to this clone: The protein given by TCRdb reflects a much larger clone and differs at residue 12 from this DNA's translation, likely from a read error; the protein shown is the DNA's translation. The chain joins TRDV1 to TRDJ1, with TRDD3 matching over 10 bases. V gave up 3 bases and J gave up 2 bases; unmatched junction bases: 33. The V gene's germline CDR1 is TSWWSYY and CDR2 QGS. The CDR3 is 25 residues long. CDR3 bases: TGTGCTCTTGGGGACTCTCCTACAACGGAACCCCGACCCCGTACTGGGGGATTACCAACCGATAAACTCATCTTT. Amino acid sequence: CALGDSPTTEPRPRTGGLPTDKLIF.

The sample holds many counts of this clone. This may arise from a read error, as a much more abundant clone is one base away. The chain is built from TRDV1 and TRDJ3; TRDD3 matches at 12 bases. Trimming at V came to 2 bases and at J to 2 bases, leaving 19 bases not matched to a gene. Germline assignment: CDR1 TSWWSYY and CDR2 QGS. The CDR3 runs to 24 residues. CDR3 nucleotides: TGTGCTCTTGGGGAAAGGCCCTACCTTCCAACTGGGGGATACTTCCCCTGGGACACCCGACAGATGTTTTTC. As protein: CALGERPYLPTGGYFPWDTRQMFF.

On this clone: TCRdb records a much larger clone's protein for this DNA, with a difference at residue 14 that likely arises from a read error; the protein given is the translation of the DNA. The J gene is TRDJ1, the V gene TRDV1; 9 bases align to TRDD2. This CDR3 spans 21 amino acids. Germline CDR1 is TSWWSYY and CDR2 is QGS. The junction had 25 bases not matched to a gene; V was cut back by 4 bases and J by 4 bases. The CDR3 region is CALGGTHLPTINPRSHDKLIF. The CDR3 DNA reads as TGTGCTCTTGGGGGGACACACCTTCCTACGATAAACCCCCGGTCCCACGATAAACTCATCTTT.

This clone has only a few counts. A read error is likely here: a far larger clone is one base away. This sample includes further DNA sequences coding for the same CDR3. In nucleotides, the CDR3 is TGTGCCTGCGACACCGTCCAAAATTTAGGAGTACTGGGGGATACGCGGGAACCCGATAAACTCATCTTT. This gives the protein CACDTVQNLGVLGDTREPDKLIF. This chain links TRDV2 with TRDJ1; 13 nucleotides match TRDD3. The CDR3 is 23 residues long. Germline lookup yields CDR1 GEAIGNYY and CDR2 EKD.

This clone was recorded at least ten times. This is likely an artifact of a read error, given a far larger clone one base away. Different DNA sequences within this sample yield the same CDR3. The chain uses TRDV2 and TRDJ1, with TRDD3 as a possible D gene (6 bases). The CDR3 is 15 residues long. CDR1 and CDR2 from the germline V gene are GEAIGNYY and EKD. The CDR3, as DNA: TGCGCCTGTGACACCGTGGGGGGGTACACCGATAAACTCATCTTT. Translation: CACDTVGGYTDKLIF.

The V and J genes are TRDV1 and TRDJ1; 7 bases fit TRDD3. The J gene comes from matching the DNA to germline here; TCRdb lacks it. Germline V gene sequence: CDR1 TSWWSYY, CDR2 QGS. The CDR3 length is 16 residues. V lost 4 bases and J lost 3; bases outside the gene matches: 11. DNA of the CDR3: TGTGCTCTTGGGGGACGACGAGGGATACAGGCCGATAAACTCATCTTT. Residues: CALGGRRGIQADKLIF.

This clone was detected only a few times. The TCRdb protein comes from a much larger clone and disagrees with this DNA's translation at residue 18, likely due to a read error; the protein given here is derived from the DNA. The chain uses TRDV1 and TRDJ1, with TRDD3 matching 10 bases. There are 21 residues in the CDR3. Germline lookup yields CDR1 TSWWSYY and CDR2 QGS. The CDR3 here is CALGELVYASWGIKWTDELIF. DNA for the CDR3: TGTGCTCTTGGGGAACTAGTATACGCCTCCTGGGGGATAAAGTGGACCGATGAACTCATCTTT.

Worth noting for this clone: This DNA's translation and the protein TCRdb lists, from a much larger clone, do not match at residue 14, likely due to a read error; the protein shown is translated from the DNA. V usage is TRDV1 and J usage is TRDJ1, with D possibly being TRDD3 (7 bases). This CDR3 comprises 24 residues. From germline, CDR1 is TSWWSYY and CDR2 QGS. Trimming removed 0 bases at V and 0 bases at J, with 35 bases between. The CDR3 DNA sequence: TGTGCTCTTGGGGAACTCAGATCCTACCTCCTTCGTACTAGGGGATATATCCACACCGATAAACTCATCTTT. Protein sequence: CALGELRSYLLRTRGYIHTDKLIF.

This clone was detected ten times or more. It may be a read error: a sequence one base away is much more abundant. This chain uses TRDV3 with TRDJ1, with D tentatively TRDD3 (6 bases). Germline V gene lookup returns CDR1 TVYSNPD and CDR2 GDNSRS (reference sequence). The CDR3 covers 15 residues. V dropped 2 bases and J dropped 1 base, with 17 bases sitting between them. In DNA form, the CDR3 reads TGTGCCTTTTGCTGGGGACACGTCGGCACCGATAAACTCATCTTT. This codes for CAFCWGHVGTDKLIF.

As for this clone: The protein in TCRdb stems from a much larger clone and differs at residue 9 from this DNA's translation, likely a read error; here the protein is translated from the DNA. The gene calls are TRDV1 and TRDJ2; 11 nucleotides align to TRDD3. No J segment appears in TCRdb, so it was assigned here by matching the sequence to germline. V trimming: 0 bases; J trimming: 1 base; junction bases outside the gene matches: 19. CDR3 length equals 23 residues. The germline CDR1 and CDR2 sequences are TSWWSYY and QGS. The DNA of the CDR3 is TGTGCTCTTGGGGAACTAGGCCGTTCACTGTCATACTGGGGGATAAGTTTGACAGCACAACTCTTCTTT. Translated, it gives CALGELGRSLSYWGISLTAQLFF.

By share, this clone counts as medium-sized. Additional DNA sequences in this sample encode the identical CDR3. The chain is built from TRDV2 and TRDJ1, with 11 positions matching TRDD3. The CDR3 spans 18 residues. Germline V gene data show CDR1 as GEAIGNYY and CDR2 as EKD. V shed 1 base, J shed 4 bases, and the junction held 13 bases outside the gene matches. The chain's CDR3 is CACDTILPVGDTGDKLIF. In DNA form, the CDR3 reads TGTGCCTGTGACACGATCCTACCGGTGGGGGATACGGGCGATAAACTCATCTTT.

This clone turned up a few times. Only one base separates this from a far larger clonotype, so it likely reflects a read error. This sample includes further DNA sequences coding for the same CDR3. The chain links TRDV1 to TRDJ1, with a weak D call TRDD2 (6 bases). TCRdb does not report a J gene; here it was assigned by matching the DNA to germline references. The CDR3 has 22 amino acids. Germline CDR1 TSWWSYY, CDR2 QGS. Trimming took off 9 bases at V and 2 bases at J, with 40 bases between the two ends. The CDR3 DNA reads as TGTGCTCTCGGGAAGACCCCATTCTTCCTCACCAATTTGGCGTCTCCAACCGATAAACTCATCTTT. Translated, it gives CALGKTPFFLTNLASPTDKLIF.